This entry concerns a single T cell receptor (beta chain). The data are from a study of blood T cell repertoires in COVID-19. The data were produced by immunoSEQ multiplex PCR, yet TCRdb's version contains in-frame clones alone and is incomplete. The table includes roughly 400,000 clones, about nine tenths detected once. The material sequenced was PBMCs or T cells enriched from blood (not recorded which). This TCR was sampled from a man aged 18 to 30 who had recovered from COVID-19.

For the CDR3, the DNA is TGCAGCGTTGAACTCCTAGCCAAAAACATTCAGTACTTC. Translation: CSVELLAKNIQYF. The V and J genes are TRBV29-1 and TRBJ2-4, with no clear D. V dropped 2 bases and J dropped 0 bases, with 5 bases sitting between them. Germline CDR1 reads SQVTM; CDR2 reads ANQGSEA. CDR3 length: 13 residues.